These 18 T cell receptor beta chains were sequenced from one sample in a study of OX40 agonist ivuxolimab in advanced cancers. Method: immunoSEQ multiplex PCR; TCRdb's copy keeps in-frame clones and lacks some. The sample shows about 42,000 clones, 75% to 90% of them seen only once. Source: CD4+ or CD8+ T cells sorted from blood, taken in a trial of the OX40 agonist ivuxolimab. These receptors came from an adult with an advanced solid tumor such as melanoma, head and neck, liver or kidney cancer.

The chain joins TRBV29-1 to TRBJ1-1; a weak D match, TRBD1 (5 bases). CDR1 SQVTM and CDR2 ANQGSEA come from the germline V gene. The CDR3 covers 12 residues. V lost 4 bases and J 3 bases, leaving 9 bases between the germline ends. The CDR3 nucleotides read TGCAGCGTTGGAGAGGGGTACACTGAAGCTTTCTTT. Translated: CSVGEGYTEAFF. The full variable domain, with the rest looked up from reference TRBV29-1 and TRBJ1-1, is SAVISQKPSRDICQRGTSLTIQCQVDSQVTMMFWYRQQPGQSLTLIATANQGSEATYESGFVIDKFPISRPNLTFSTLTVSNMSPEDSSIYLCSVGEGYTEAFFGQGTRLTVV.

This chain joins TRBV28 and TRBJ2-7; D unresolved. CDR1 and CDR2 from the germline V gene are MDHEN and SYDVKM. V lost 3 bases to trimming and J lost 1 base, with 10 bases between them. This CDR3 is built from 14 residues. In nucleotides, the CDR3 is TGTGCCAGCAGTTTGGCTAGTTGGTCCTACGAGCAGTACTTC. Residues: CASSLASWSYEQYF.

The genes are TRBV6-5 and TRBJ1-4; TRBD1 is a possible D gene (6 bases). CDR3 length: 14 residues. V lost 6 bases to trimming and J lost 4 bases, with 12 bases between them. Germline loops: CDR1 MNHEY, CDR2 SVGAGI. CDR3 protein: CASSPGQFNEKLFF. DNA for the CDR3: TGTGCCAGCAGCCCAGGACAGTTTAATGAAAAACTGTTTTTT.

This sequence joins TRBV7-2 and TRBJ2-3, with D possibly matching TRBD2 (6 bases). V lost 5 bases and J 0 bases, leaving 15 bases between the germline ends. The CDR3 spans 16 residues. In germline, CDR1 is SGHTA, CDR2 FQGNSA. The CDR3 bases are TGTGCCAGCAGCCCGAACGGCGGGGCTAGCACAGATACGCAGTATTTT. It translates to CASSPNGGASTDTQYF.

The chain links TRBV2 to TRBJ2-3; no definite D call. The CDR3 runs 13 residues. Per the germline V gene, CDR1 is SNHLY and CDR2 is FYNNEI. Trimming took off 8 bases at V and 1 base at J, with 10 bases between the two ends. Written as DNA, the CDR3 is TGTGCCAGCGATGGCCTTGGCACAGATACGCAGTATTTT. Residues: CASDGLGTDTQYF.

The chain is built from TRBV7-9 and TRBJ2-1; 14 positions agree with TRBD2. Trimming at V came to 5 bases and at J to 8 bases, leaving 14 bases not matched to a gene. The CDR3 sequence is 18 residues long. Germline V lookup: CDR1 SEHNR, CDR2 FQNEAQ (reference sequence). The CDR3 DNA sequence: TGTGCCAGCAGCAAAAGTACAGGACTAGCGGGGGGTGGTTATGAGCAGTTCTTC. Translated: CASSKSTGLAGGGYEQFF.

This rearrangement joins TRBV28 to TRBJ2-3, with 9 bases lining up with TRBD1. The junction had 6 bases not matched to a gene; V was cut back by 4 bases and J by 4 bases. The V gene's germline CDR1 is MDHEN and CDR2 SYDVKM. The CDR3 spans 15 residues. CDR3 protein: CASSSQGAEADTQYF. CDR3 nucleotides: TGTGCCAGCAGTTCACAGGGGGCGGAAGCAGATACGCAGTATTTT. The full variable domain, completed using reference TRBV28 and TRBJ2-3, is DVKVTQSSRYLVKRTGEKVFLECVQDMDHENMFWYRQDPGLGLRLIYFSYDVKMKEKGDIPEGYSVSREKKERFSLILESASTNQTSMYLCASSSQGAEADTQYFGPGTRLTVL.

This chain joins TRBV6-5 and TRBJ1-2; D gene unclear. Trimming shortened V by 4 bases and J by 1 base, and 10 bases separated the two germline ends. CDR1 is MNHEY and CDR2 is SVGAGI in the germline V gene. This CDR3 has 14 residues. CDR3 sequence: CASSLSGSNYGYTF. CDR3 nucleotides: TGTGCCAGCAGTTTGTCGGGAAGTAACTATGGCTACACCTTC.

This sequence joins TRBV18 and TRBJ1-1; D is uncertain. There are 13 residues in the CDR3. Germline CDR1 KGHSH, CDR2 LQKENI. Deletions cut 0 bases from V and 8 bases from J, with 10 bases between. Here the CDR3 DNA reads TGTGCCAGCTCACCACCGGATACAACCGAAGCTTTCTTT. Encoded protein: CASSPPDTTEAFF.

The chain uses TRBV19 and TRBJ2-3, with D possibly matching TRBD2 (6 bases). Germline V lookup: CDR1 LNHDA, CDR2 SQIVND (reference sequence). The CDR3 has 15 amino acids. V lost 6 bases, J lost 2 bases, and 15 bases lay in between. The DNA for the CDR3 is TGTGCCAGTAGACGAGGAGGGGTGTACACAGATACGCAGTATTTT. Translated, it gives CASRRGGVYTDTQYF.

The chain carries TRBV20-1 and TRBJ1-1; TRBD1 might be the D (6 bases). V shed 5 bases and J shed 3 bases, with 7 bases lying between them. Germline lookup yields CDR1 DFQATT and CDR2 SNEGSKA (reference sequence). The CDR3 has 11 residues. For the CDR3, the DNA is TGCAGTGCTTGGACAGACACTGAAGCTTTCTTT. Its protein product is CSAWTDTEAFF.

V and J are TRBV7-2 and TRBJ2-1; D may match TRBD1 or TRBD2 (5 bases each). The V gene's germline CDR1 is SGHTA and CDR2 FQGNSA. The V gene lost 5 bases and the J gene lost 0 bases, with 17 bases spanning the gap. The CDR3 consists of 17 residues. In DNA, the CDR3 is TGTGCCAGCAGCGACTCGGGACGCACGAGCTCCTACAATGAGCAGTTCTTC. This sequence encodes CASSDSGRTSSYNEQFF.

This clone was picked up a small number of times. The chain employs TRBV20-1 and TRBJ2-7; maybe TRBD1 (5 bases). The length of the CDR3 is 10 residues. CDR1 and CDR2 from the germline V gene are DFQATT and SNEGSKA (reference sequence). Trimming removed 5 bases at V and 5 bases at J, with 7 bases between. CDR3 loop: CSASGNEQYF. In DNA, the CDR3 is TGCAGTGCTTCAGGGAACGAGCAGTACTTC.

The chain joins TRBV5-8 to TRBJ2-7; D is perhaps TRBD2 (5 bases). Looked up from germline, CDR1 is SGHTS and CDR2 is YDEGEE. This CDR3 has 12 amino acids. V lost 3 bases and J 7 bases, leaving 11 bases between the germline ends. DNA for the CDR3: TGTGCCAGCAGCTACCATTCGGGGGAGCAGTACTTC. It codes for CASSYHSGEQYF.

This clone was recorded only once. V usage is TRBV9 and J usage is TRBJ2-7; D gene unclear. With 1 base removed from V and 4 bases from J, the gap between germline ends came to 12 bases. This CDR3 is 14 amino acids long. CDR1 and CDR2 from the germline V gene are SGDLS and YYNGEE. Written as DNA, the CDR3 is TGTGCCAGCAGCGTAAGGTTTGAAGGGTACGAGCAGTACTTC. This gives the protein CASSVRFEGYEQYF.

The V call is TRBV29-1, the J call TRBJ1-2; D not resolved. Germline V gene sequence: CDR1 SQVTM, CDR2 ANQGSEA. There are 11 residues in the CDR3. The germline V and J ends were trimmed by 0 bases and 9 bases, with 8 bases remaining between them. The CDR3 DNA sequence: TGCAGCGTTGAAGACCCCGAGCGCTACACCTTC. It yields the protein CSVEDPERYTF.

The CDR3 is CAWRRQGSSYEQYF. As DNA, the CDR3 is TGTGCCTGGAGGCGACAGGGCTCCTCCTACGAGCAGTACTTC. The rearrangement links TRBV30 to TRBJ2-7; 7 bases agree with TRBD1. The CDR3 is made up of 14 amino acids. The V segment lost 3 bases and the J segment 0 bases; nucleotides outside the gene matches: 5. CDR1 and CDR2 (germline): GTSNPN, SVGIG (reference sequence).

The chain links TRBV29-1 to TRBJ1-1; D unclear. The germline gives CDR1 SQVTM, CDR2 ANQGSEA. The CDR3 sequence is 13 residues long. With 4 bases removed from V and 1 base from J, the gap between germline ends came to 10 bases. The CDR3, as DNA: TGCAGCGTTGGGGCGGGAGGGAACACTGAAGCTTTCTTT. Its protein product is CSVGAGGNTEAFF.